A selection of T cell receptor beta chains follows, all from one sample in a study of T cell responses to AZD1222 COVID-19 vaccine. This table comes from immunoSEQ multiplex PCR, and its TCRdb copy is limited to in-frame clones, with some not included. Of 85,000 to 100,000 clones listed, roughly nine tenths are singletons. The material was peripheral blood, obtained on day 0 of AZD1222 vaccination. The receptors originated from an adult in good health. Both conserved end residues are trimmed from each CDR3. D genes are given only for firm matches.

d_call cdr3_length v_call cdr3_aa
TRBD1 9 TRBV29-1 SVVRGEIAF
NA 15 TRBV19 ASRTRRVLTQDQPQH
NA 12 TRBV11-2 ASSLQQPPDTQY
NA 11 TRBV11-2 ASSPTPGDEAF
NA 17 TRBV28 ASSRNHGGITGEGYGYT
NA 12 TRBV4-1 ASSQPLLPGELF
TRBD1 12 TRBV24-1 ATSDKNRGHEQY
NA 13 TRBV7-9 ASSVIRRRTDTQY
NA 12 TRBV7-2 ASSLDRYDQPQH
NA 12 TRBV4-3 ASSQDTYFYEQY
NA 11 TRBV3-1/TRBV3-2 ASSQTLAAEQF
NA 9 TRBV6-1 ASSEAVEAF
TRBD1 9 TRBV2 ASSVDRVAF
NA 12 TRBV27 ASSLERGGSPLH
NA 10 TRBV2 ASRLVLDTQY